This T cell receptor (beta chain) was documented in a study of T cell responses to AZD1222 COVID-19 vaccine. Points from the study as a whole: CD4 TCRs covered the whole spike, strongest at regions 160-218 and 743-854.

TCRdb keeps only in-frame clones here, not all; method: immunoSEQ multiplex PCR. The sample shows around 150,000 clones, around 94% of them seen only once. As to this clone: Its antigen is not identified.

V was cut by 2 bases and J by 4 bases, with 11 bases left in between. Germline V gives CDR1 SGHKS, CDR2 YYEKEE (reference sequence). This CDR3 contains 14 residues. Sequencing was performed on peripheral blood, taken on day 0 of AZD1222 vaccination. The chain recombines TRBV5-5 with TRBJ2-3; unclear D gene. The receptor was derived from an adult in good health. In DNA form, the CDR3 reads TGTGCCAGCAGCTTCTCCTCGGGCGCAGATACGCAGTATTTT. It encodes CASSFSSGADTQYF.